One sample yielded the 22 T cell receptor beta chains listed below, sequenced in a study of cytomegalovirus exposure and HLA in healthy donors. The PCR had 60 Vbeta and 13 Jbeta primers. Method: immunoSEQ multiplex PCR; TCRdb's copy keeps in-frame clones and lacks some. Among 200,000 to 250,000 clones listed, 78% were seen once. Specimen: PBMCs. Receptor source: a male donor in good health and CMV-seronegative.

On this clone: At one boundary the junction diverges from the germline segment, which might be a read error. CDR3 nucleotides: TGTTCCAGCAGCCCTCGGACAGGGGACGCCCCATATGGCTACACCTTC. Residues: CSSSPRTGDAPYGYTF. The V gene is TRBV7-9, the J gene TRBJ1-2; 9 nucleotides line up with TRBD1. Germline V CDR1 and CDR2: SEHNR, FQNEAQ (reference sequence). The CDR3 length is 16 residues.

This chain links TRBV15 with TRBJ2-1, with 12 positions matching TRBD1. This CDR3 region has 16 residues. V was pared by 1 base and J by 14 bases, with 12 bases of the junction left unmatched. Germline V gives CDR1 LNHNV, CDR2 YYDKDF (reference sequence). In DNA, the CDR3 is TGTGCCACCAGCAGAGTACCGGGACAGGGGGCGTGGAATAAGTTCTTC. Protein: CATSRVPGQGAWNKFF.

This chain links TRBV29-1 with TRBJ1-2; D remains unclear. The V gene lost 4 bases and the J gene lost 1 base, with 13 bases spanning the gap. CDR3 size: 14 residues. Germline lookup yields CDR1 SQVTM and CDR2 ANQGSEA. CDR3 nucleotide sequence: TGCAGCGTTGTTGTAAGAGGAAATAACTATGGCTACACCTTC. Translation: CSVVVRGNNYGYTF. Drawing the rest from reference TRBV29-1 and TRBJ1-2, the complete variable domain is SAVISQKPSRDICQRGTSLTIQCQVDSQVTMMFWYRQQPGQSLTLIATANQGSEATYESGFVIDKFPISRPNLTFSTLTVSNMSPEDSSIYLCSVVVRGNNYGYTFGSGTRLTVV.

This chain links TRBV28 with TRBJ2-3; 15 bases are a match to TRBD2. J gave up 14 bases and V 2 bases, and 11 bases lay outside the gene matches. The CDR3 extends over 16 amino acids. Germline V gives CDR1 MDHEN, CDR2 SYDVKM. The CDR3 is CASSLGTSGRPKRLYF. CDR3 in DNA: TGTGCCAGCAGTTTAGGGACTAGCGGGAGGCCCAAGAGACTGTATTTT.

In DNA form, the CDR3 reads TGTGCCAGCAGCCAAGGTGGCGGGAACGGTGAGCAGTTCTTC. Translation gives CASSQGGGNGEQFF. V gene TRBV4-2 combines with J gene TRBJ2-1; TRBD2 is a possible D gene (6 bases). CDR3 length: 14 amino acids. Germline V gene lookup returns CDR1 LGHNA and CDR2 YNFKEQ. V lost 1 base to trimming and J lost 9 bases, with 13 bases between them.

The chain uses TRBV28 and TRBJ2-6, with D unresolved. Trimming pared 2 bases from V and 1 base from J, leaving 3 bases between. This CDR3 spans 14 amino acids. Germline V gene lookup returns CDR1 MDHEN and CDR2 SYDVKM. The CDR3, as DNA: TGTGCCAGCAGTTTACAGTCTGGGGCCAACGTCCTGACTTTC. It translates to CASSLQSGANVLTF.

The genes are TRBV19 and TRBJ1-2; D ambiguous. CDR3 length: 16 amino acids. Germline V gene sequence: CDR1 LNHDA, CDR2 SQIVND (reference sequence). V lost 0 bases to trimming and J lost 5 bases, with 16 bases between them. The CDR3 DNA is TGTGCCAGTAGTATAGAACCCAGGCCCTCGGGATATGGCTACACCTTC. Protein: CASSIEPRPSGYGYTF.

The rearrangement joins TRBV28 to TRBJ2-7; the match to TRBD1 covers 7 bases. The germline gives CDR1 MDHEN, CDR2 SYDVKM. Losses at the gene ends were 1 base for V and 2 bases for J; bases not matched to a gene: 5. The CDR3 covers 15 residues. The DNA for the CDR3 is TGTGCCAGCAGTTTATTTACCGGGACAGCCTACGAGCAGTACTTC. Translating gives CASSLFTGTAYEQYF. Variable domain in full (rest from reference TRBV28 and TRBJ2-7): DVKVTQSSRYLVKRTGEKVFLECVQDMDHENMFWYRQDPGLGLRLIYFSYDVKMKEKGDIPEGYSVSREKKERFSLILESASTNQTSMYLCASSLFTGTAYEQYFGPGTRLTVT.

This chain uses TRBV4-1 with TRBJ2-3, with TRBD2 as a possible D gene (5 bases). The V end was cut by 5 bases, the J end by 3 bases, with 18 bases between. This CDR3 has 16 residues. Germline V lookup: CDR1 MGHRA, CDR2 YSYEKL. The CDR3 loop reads CASSSGPGGTTDTQYF. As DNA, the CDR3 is TGCGCCAGCAGCTCCGGGCCCGGAGGAACAACAGATACGCAGTATTTT.

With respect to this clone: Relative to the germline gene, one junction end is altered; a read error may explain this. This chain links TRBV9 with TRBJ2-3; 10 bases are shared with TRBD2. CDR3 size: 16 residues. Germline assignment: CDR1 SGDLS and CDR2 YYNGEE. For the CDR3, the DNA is TGTGCCGGCAGCGTAGAAGGGACTAGCGTCACAGATACGCAGTATTTT. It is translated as CAGSVEGTSVTDTQYF.

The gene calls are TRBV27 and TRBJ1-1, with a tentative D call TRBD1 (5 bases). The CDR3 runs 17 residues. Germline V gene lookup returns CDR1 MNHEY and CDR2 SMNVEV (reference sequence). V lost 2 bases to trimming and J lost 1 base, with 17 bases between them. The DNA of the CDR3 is TGTGCCAGCAGTTTAGTGGGCGGGGGAGTAGGGAACACTGAAGCTTTCTTT. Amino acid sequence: CASSLVGGGVGNTEAFF.

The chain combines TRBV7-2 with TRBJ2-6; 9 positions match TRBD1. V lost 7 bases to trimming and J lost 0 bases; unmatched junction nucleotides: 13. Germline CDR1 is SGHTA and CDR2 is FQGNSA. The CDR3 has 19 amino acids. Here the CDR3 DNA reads TGTGCCAGCAACTCCCCGGGACAGGGACTACTCTCTGGGGCCAACGTCCTGACTTTC. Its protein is CASNSPGQGLLSGANVLTF.

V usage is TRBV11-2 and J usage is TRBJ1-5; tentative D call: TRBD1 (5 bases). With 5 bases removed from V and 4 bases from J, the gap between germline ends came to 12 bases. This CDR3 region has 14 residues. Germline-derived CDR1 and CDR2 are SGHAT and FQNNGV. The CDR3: CASSQSGGNQPQHF. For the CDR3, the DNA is TGTGCCAGCAGCCAAAGCGGGGGGAATCAGCCCCAGCATTTT.

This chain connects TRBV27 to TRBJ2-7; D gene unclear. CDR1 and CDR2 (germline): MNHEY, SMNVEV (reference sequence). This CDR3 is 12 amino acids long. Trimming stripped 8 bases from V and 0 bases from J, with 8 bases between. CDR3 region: CASGGYSYEQYF. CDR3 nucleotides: TGTGCCAGCGGCGGCTACTCCTACGAGCAGTACTTC.

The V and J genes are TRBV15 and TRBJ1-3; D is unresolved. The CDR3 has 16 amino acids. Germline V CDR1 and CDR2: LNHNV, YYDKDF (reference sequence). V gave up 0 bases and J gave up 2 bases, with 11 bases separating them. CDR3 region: CATSRDQAGTGNTIYF. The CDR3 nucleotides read TGTGCCACCAGCAGAGATCAGGCGGGGACTGGAAACACCATATATTTT.

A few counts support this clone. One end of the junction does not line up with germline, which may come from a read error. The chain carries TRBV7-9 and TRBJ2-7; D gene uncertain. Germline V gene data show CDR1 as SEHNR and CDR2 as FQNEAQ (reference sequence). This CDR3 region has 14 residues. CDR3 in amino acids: CSSSLTISGSEQYF. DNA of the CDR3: TGTTCCAGCAGCTTAACTATCTCGGGTTCCGAGCAGTACTTC. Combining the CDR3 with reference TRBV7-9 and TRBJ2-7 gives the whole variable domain DTGVSQNPRHKITKRGQNVTFRCDPISEHNRLYWYRQTLGQGPEFLTYFQNEAQLEKSRLLSDRFSAERPKGSFSTLEIQRTEQGDSAMYLCSSSLTISGSEQYFGPGTRLTVT.

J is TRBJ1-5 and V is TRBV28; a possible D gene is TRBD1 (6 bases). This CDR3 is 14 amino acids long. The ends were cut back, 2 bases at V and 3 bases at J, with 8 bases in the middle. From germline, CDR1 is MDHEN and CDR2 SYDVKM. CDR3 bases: TGTGCCAGCAGTTTAGCAGGGGCCAATCAGCCCCAGCATTTT. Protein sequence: CASSLAGANQPQHF.

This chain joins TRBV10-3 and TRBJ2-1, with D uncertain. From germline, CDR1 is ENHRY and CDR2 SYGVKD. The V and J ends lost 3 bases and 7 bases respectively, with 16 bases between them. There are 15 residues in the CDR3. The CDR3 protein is CAISDPWQVKNEQFF. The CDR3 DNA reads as TGTGCCATCAGTGATCCGTGGCAGGTAAAAAATGAGCAGTTCTTC.

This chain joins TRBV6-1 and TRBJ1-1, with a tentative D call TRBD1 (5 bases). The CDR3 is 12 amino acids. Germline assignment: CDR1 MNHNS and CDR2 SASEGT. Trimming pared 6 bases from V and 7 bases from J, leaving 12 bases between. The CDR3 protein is CASSTQVNEAFF. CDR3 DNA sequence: TGTGCCAGCAGCACACAGGTAAATGAAGCTTTCTTT.

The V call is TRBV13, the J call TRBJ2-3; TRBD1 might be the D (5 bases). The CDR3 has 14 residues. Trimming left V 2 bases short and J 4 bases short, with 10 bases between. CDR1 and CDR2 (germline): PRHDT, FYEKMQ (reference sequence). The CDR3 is CASSLQGWADTQYF. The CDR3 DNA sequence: TGTGCCAGCAGCTTACAGGGTTGGGCAGATACGCAGTATTTT.

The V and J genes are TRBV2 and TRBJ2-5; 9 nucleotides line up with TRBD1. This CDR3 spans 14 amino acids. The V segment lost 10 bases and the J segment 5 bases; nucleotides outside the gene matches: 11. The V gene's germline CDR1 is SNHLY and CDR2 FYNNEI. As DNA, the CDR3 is TGTGCCACTCAGGAGGACAGGGGCGACGAGACCCAGTACTTC. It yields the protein CATQEDRGDETQYF.

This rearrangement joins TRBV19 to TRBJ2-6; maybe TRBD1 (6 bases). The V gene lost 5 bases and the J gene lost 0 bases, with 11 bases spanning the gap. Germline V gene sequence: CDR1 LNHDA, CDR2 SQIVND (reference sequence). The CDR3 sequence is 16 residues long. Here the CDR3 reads CASSQQGLSGANVLTF. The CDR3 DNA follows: TGTGCCAGTAGTCAACAGGGCCTCTCTGGGGCCAACGTCCTGACTTTC.